The 15 T cell receptor beta chains in this list originate from one sample, sequenced in a study of identical twins. Via MiXCR, TCRdb re-called the 5' RACE reads, giving one row per CDR3 protein. This sample has hundreds of thousands of distinct CDR3 sequences, with 8.6% found just once. In addition, the sample was reused for a study of yellow fever vaccine responses in identical twins.

Sequencing was performed on PBMCs. The receptors stem from a woman under 30 in good health.

This chain uses TRBV29-1 with TRBJ2-2, with D uncertain. V was shortened by 4 bases and J by 4 bases, with 16 bases between the two germline ends. CDR3 length equals 15 residues. From germline, CDR1 is SQVTM and CDR2 ANQGSEA. Here the CDR3 reads CSVGLQGRTTGELFF. CDR3 bases: TGCAGCGTTGGTCTTCAAGGGCGGACCACCGGGGAGCTGTTTTTT.

The V gene is TRBV20-1, the J gene TRBJ2-1; tentatively, D is TRBD1 or TRBD2 (5 bases each). CDR1 is DFQATT, CDR2 SNEGSKA, per germline (reference sequence). The germline V and J ends were trimmed by 7 bases and 8 bases, with 24 bases remaining between them. This CDR3 contains 15 residues. CDR3 sequence reads: CSVSPGTSPLDEQFF. DNA of the CDR3: TGCAGTGTATCCCCCGGGACGAGTCCCCTCGATGAGCAGTTCTTC.

The rearrangement joins TRBV4-3 to TRBJ2-7; D is perhaps TRBD2 (6 bases). CDR1 is LGHNA and CDR2 is YSLEER in the germline V gene. This CDR3 contains 15 residues. The ends were cut back, 0 bases at V and 2 bases at J, with 11 bases in the middle. CDR3 sequence reads: CASSQDSGVPYEQYF. The CDR3 DNA reads TGCGCCAGCAGCCAAGATTCGGGGGTACCCTACGAGCAGTACTTC.

This clonotype was observed a handful of times. J is TRBJ2-5 and V is TRBV5-1, with D unclear. CDR3 size: 15 residues. V lost 0 bases, J lost 2 bases, and 11 bases lay in between. Germline CDR1 and CDR2: SGHRS and YFSETQ. The CDR3: CASSLVGIPQETQYF. As DNA, the CDR3 is TGCGCCAGCAGCTTGGTAGGGATACCTCAAGAGACCCAGTACTTC.

This clonotype was seen ten or more times. The chain has TRBV20-1 and TRBJ2-7; the match to TRBD2 covers 7 bases. The V and J ends lost 4 bases and 3 bases, in that order; junction bases with no gene match: 9. There are 14 residues in the CDR3. The germline V gene encodes CDR1 DFQATT and CDR2 SNEGSKA (reference sequence). The chain's CDR3 is CSAKAQREGYEQYF. The CDR3 DNA is TGCAGTGCTAAGGCCCAGCGGGAAGGCTACGAGCAGTACTTC.

This clonotype was detected only a few times. The chain recombines TRBV7-9 with TRBJ2-7; tentatively, D is TRBD1 (5 bases). The CDR3 extends over 12 amino acids. V lost 8 bases and J 6 bases, leaving 14 bases between the germline ends. Germline CDR1 reads SEHNR; CDR2 reads FQNEAQ (reference sequence). CDR3 sequence (DNA): TGTGCCAGCGGCCGGTCCACAGGCGAGCAGTACTTC. It specifies CASGRSTGEQYF.

A remark on this clonotype: The junction and the germline gene differ at one end; a read error may be behind it. The genes are TRBV12-3 or TRBV12-4 and TRBJ2-2; 9 bases are shared with TRBD1. The length of the CDR3 is 18 residues. The CDR3 coding sequence is TGTACCAGCAGTTCCCTAGGGGTGAGGACAGGGGACACCGGGGAGCTGTTTTTT. Its translation is CTSSSLGVRTGDTGELFF.

This clonotype was detected ten times or more. The chain recombines TRBV25-1 with TRBJ1-1; TRBD1 agrees at 7 bases. With 3 bases clipped from V and 5 bases from J, the junction kept 3 bases outside the gene matches. The CDR3 covers 13 residues. The germline CDR1 and CDR2 sequences are MGHDK and SYGVNS. The CDR3 DNA is TGTGCCAGCAGTGAGAACAGGGGAACTGAAGCTTTCTTT. It translates to CASSENRGTEAFF.

The V call is TRBV5-1, the J call TRBJ2-7, with D uncertain. The V and J ends lost 4 bases and 2 bases respectively, with 7 bases between them. Germline V gene lookup returns CDR1 SGHRS and CDR2 YFSETQ. There are 12 residues in the CDR3. The CDR3 reads CASSGRPYEQYF. The DNA of the CDR3 is TGCGCCAGCAGCGGAAGACCCTACGAGCAGTACTTC.

V is TRBV5-1 and J is TRBJ2-7; D is perhaps TRBD1 (6 bases). CDR1 SGHRS and CDR2 YFSETQ come from the germline V gene. Trimming took 5 bases from V and 5 from J, leaving 20 bases between them. The CDR3 is 15 residues long. The CDR3 spells CASSPVQGRYDEQYF. The CDR3 coding sequence is TGCGCCAGCAGTCCGGTACAGGGAAGGTACGACGAGCAGTACTTC. The entire variable domain, with the rest obtained from reference TRBV5-1 and TRBJ2-7, is as follows: KAGVTQTPRYLIKTRGQQVTLSCSPISGHRSVSWYQQTPGQGLQFLFEYFSETQRNKGNFPGRFSGRQFSNSRSEMNVSTLELGDSALYLCASSPVQGRYDEQYFGPGTRLTVT.

This clonotype was picked up a small number of times. CDR3 sequence (DNA): TGTGCCAGCAGCGTACTGGGGTCAACGCGGGCAGATACGCAGTATTTT. Amino acids: CASSVLGSTRADTQYF. The rearrangement uses TRBV9 and TRBJ2-3, with D possibly being TRBD2 (5 bases). Looked up from germline, CDR1 is SGDLS and CDR2 is YYNGEE. The CDR3 length is 16 residues. Trimming stripped 1 base from V and 4 bases from J, with 16 bases between.

A few counts support this clonotype. This CDR3 is CASSAAGPTDTQYF. For the CDR3, the DNA is TGTGCCAGCAGCGCTGCGGGACCCACAGATACGCAGTATTTT. V is TRBV6-2 or TRBV6-3 and J is TRBJ2-3; possible D gene TRBD2, 6 bases. Deletions cut 6 bases from V and 2 bases from J, with 12 bases between. CDR3 length equals 14 residues. Germline CDR1 MNHEY, CDR2 SVGEGT.

On this clonotype itself: Since a much larger clone is just one base distant, this may be a read error. The rearrangement joins TRBV3-1 to TRBJ2-3; perhaps TRBD2 as D (5 bases). CDR1 is LGHDT and CDR2 is YNNKEL in the germline V gene (reference sequence). CDR3 length equals 17 residues. The V end was cut by 0 bases, the J end by 3 bases, with 16 bases between. CDR3 DNA: TGTGCCAGCAGCCAAGAGAGGACGGGCGGGCTAACAGATACGCAGTATTTT. Translating it yields CASSQERTGGLTDTQYF.

The rearrangement uses TRBV11-2 and TRBJ2-1, with D perhaps matching TRBD1 (5 bases). The CDR3 length is 12 residues. Germline CDR1 SGHAT, CDR2 FQNNGV. Trimming shortened V by 6 bases and J by 9 bases, and 12 bases separated the two germline ends. CDR3 nucleotide sequence: TGTGCCAGCAGGGATAGGGGTGGTGAGCAGTTCTTC. It translates to CASRDRGGEQFF.

This clonotype was recorded many times. The CDR3 sequence: CASSYPGLAANNEQFF. CDR3 nucleotide sequence: TGTGCCAGCAGTTACCCGGGACTAGCGGCAAACAATGAGCAGTTCTTC. This chain uses TRBV12-3 or TRBV12-4 with TRBJ2-1; 11 nucleotides match TRBD2. V lost 4 bases, J lost 5 bases, and 7 bases stayed unmatched. The CDR3 length is 16 residues.